This T cell receptor beta chain is from a study of Tregs in tolerant kidney transplant recipients (dated by TCRdb to about 2019). About the study as a whole: Before combined kidney and bone marrow transplantation, this study identified donor-specific regulatory T cells using TCRbeta sequencing and then followed those same cells after transplant. TCRbeta repertoire sequencing was used in a few healthy controls to compare several methods for expanding Tregs specific for an allogeneic donor. What the study reported, not specific to this receptor: The study was constrained by small patient numbers, and validation of the findings is required in larger populations and under other immunosuppression protocols. Expanding Tregs with activated donor B cells appeared to identify the most biologically relevant and donor-specific TCRbeta repertoire. Biological reproducibility was not directly addressed, though technical replication error appeared minimal.

Points on this clone: Its antigen remains undetermined. The sample holds no much larger clone one base away, and base qualities are not on file.

Genomic DNA was extracted from sorted cells with the QIAGEN DNeasy Blood and Tissue Kit for TCRbeta CDR3 sequencing. High-throughput TCRbeta CDR3 sequencing, including PCR amplification with bias correction and internal controls, was performed commercially through immunoSEQ. The authors' analysis ran thus. Unique productive TCRbeta sequences were defined by CDR3 nucleotide sequence where primers matched, and otherwise by CDR3 amino acid sequence together with Vbeta and Jbeta genes. To correct sorting error, sequences shared between sorted populations at a frequency ratio of 2:1 or less were removed; the rest were assigned to the higher population. Donor-reactive sequences were defined as at least 5-fold expanded in CFSE-low cells versus unstimulated cells, with frequency of at least 0.01% in CFSE-low cells. Repertoire divergence was quantified by Jensen-Shannon divergence using the top 100 TCRbeta sequences ranked by frequency. For samples with multiple sequencing runs, sorting error was corrected in each run separately before the runs were combined. Not all clones reach the TCRdb copy of this immuneACCESS table, which keeps in-frame sequences only. Checked studies attribute under half of the gap to unresolved V genes and leave the rest unexplained. The V and J calls and clone size were taken over from that table, and D and trimming were inferred from the DNA. The sample table lists 46,000 or so clones, less than 95% of them with a count of one. The ten top clones hold 0.6% to 0.7% of the sample.

The CDR3 sequence holds 16 residues, the cysteine and phenylalanine included. Just CDR3 DNA is preserved here, 48 bases in frame from base 1. The junction shows trimming of 5 bases on V and 5 bases on J, and the gene matches do not reach 12 bases of it. According to the germline V gene (reference sequence), CDR1 reads SEHNR and CDR2 reads FQNEAQ. Unstimulated Tregs (CD4+CD25+CD127-), CD4+ non-Tregs (CD4+CD25-), CD4 and CD8 cells were FACS-sorted from thawed PBMCs. Before Treg sorting, thawed PBMCs were rested overnight at 37°C with around 210 IU/ml IL-2. Blood from healthy controls was obtained either from healthy volunteers or as purchased buffy coats. Healthy control blood was separated into PBMCs by Ficoll density gradient and cryopreserved, and patient PBMCs were collected both before and after transplant.

Specimen: Tregs from blood. This clonotype was sampled from a human donor in good health. This sequence uses TRBV7-9 and TRBJ2-5, and TRBD2 aligns with 9 junction nucleotides. The CDR3 loop reads CASSPKRREGQETQYF. Read as DNA, the sequence is TGTGCCAGCAGCCCGAAAAGGCGGGAGGGCCAGGAGACCCAGTACTTC.